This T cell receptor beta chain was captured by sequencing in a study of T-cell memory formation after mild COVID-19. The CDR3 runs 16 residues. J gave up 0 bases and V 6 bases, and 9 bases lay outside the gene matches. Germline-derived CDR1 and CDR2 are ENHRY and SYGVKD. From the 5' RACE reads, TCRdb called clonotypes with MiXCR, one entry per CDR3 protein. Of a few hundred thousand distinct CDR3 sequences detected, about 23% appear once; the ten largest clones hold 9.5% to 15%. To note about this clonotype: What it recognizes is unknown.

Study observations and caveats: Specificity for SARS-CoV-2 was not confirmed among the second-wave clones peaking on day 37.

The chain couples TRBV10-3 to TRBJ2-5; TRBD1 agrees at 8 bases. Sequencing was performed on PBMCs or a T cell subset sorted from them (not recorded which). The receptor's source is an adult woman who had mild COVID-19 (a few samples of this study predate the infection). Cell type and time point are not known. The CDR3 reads CAISTGTGVHQETQYF. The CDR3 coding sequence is TGTGCCATCAGCACCGGGACAGGAGTTCACCAAGAGACCCAGTACTTC.